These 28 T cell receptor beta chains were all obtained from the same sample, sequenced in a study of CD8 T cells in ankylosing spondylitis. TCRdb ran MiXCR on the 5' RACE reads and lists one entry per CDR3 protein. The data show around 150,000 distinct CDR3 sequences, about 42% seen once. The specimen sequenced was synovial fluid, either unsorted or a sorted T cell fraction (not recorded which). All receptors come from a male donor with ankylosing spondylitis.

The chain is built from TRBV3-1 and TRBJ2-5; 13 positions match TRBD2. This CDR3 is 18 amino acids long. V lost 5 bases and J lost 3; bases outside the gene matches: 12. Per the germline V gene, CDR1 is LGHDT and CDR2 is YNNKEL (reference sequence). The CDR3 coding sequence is TGTGCCAGCAGCACCTGGACTAGCGGGAGTGCCTTTGAAGAGACCCAGTACTTC. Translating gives CASSTWTSGSAFEETQYF.

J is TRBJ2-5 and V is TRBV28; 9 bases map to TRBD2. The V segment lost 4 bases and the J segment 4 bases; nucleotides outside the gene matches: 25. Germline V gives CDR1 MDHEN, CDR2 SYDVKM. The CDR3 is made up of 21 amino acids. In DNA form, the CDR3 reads TGTGCCAGCAGTTCGACGGACTATCGGACTAGCGTAAGCCCATGGTTAGAGACCCAGTACTTC. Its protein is CASSSTDYRTSVSPWLETQYF. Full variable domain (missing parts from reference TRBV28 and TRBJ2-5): DVKVTQSSRYLVKRTGEKVFLECVQDMDHENMFWYRQDPGLGLRLIYFSYDVKMKEKGDIPEGYSVSREKKERFSLILESASTNQTSMYLCASSSTDYRTSVSPWLETQYFGPGTRLLVL.

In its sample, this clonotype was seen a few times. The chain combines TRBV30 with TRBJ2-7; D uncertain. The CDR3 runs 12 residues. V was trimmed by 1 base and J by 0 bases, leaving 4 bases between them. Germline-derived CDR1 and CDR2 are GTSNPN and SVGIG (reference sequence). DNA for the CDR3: TGTGCCTGGAGTGATGACTCCTACGAGCAGTACTTC. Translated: CAWSDDSYEQYF.

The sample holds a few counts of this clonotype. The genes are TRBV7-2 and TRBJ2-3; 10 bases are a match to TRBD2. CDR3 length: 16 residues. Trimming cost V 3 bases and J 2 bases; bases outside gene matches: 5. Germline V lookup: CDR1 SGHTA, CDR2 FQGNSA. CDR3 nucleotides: TGTGCCAGCAGCTTTTCTAGCGGGAGCACCACAGATACGCAGTATTTT. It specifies CASSFSSGSTTDTQYF. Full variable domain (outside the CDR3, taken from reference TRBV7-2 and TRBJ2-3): GAGVSQSPSNKVTEKGKDVELRCDPISGHTALYWYRQSLGQGLEFLIYFQGNSAPDKSGLPSDRFSAERTGGSVSTLTIQRTQQEDSAVYLCASSFSSGSTTDTQYFGPGTRLTVL.

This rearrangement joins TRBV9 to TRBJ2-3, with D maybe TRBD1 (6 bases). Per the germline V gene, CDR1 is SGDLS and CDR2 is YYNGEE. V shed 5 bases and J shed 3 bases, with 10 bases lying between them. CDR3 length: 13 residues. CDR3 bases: TGTGCCAGCAGGCCCCAGGGGACAGATACGCAGTATTTT. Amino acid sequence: CASRPQGTDTQYF.

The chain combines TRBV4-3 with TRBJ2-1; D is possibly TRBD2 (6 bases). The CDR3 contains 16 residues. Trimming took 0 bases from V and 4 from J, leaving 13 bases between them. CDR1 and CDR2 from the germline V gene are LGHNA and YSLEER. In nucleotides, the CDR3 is TGCGCCAGCAGCCAAGATTGGAGCGGGCTATACAATGAGCAGTTCTTC. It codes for CASSQDWSGLYNEQFF.

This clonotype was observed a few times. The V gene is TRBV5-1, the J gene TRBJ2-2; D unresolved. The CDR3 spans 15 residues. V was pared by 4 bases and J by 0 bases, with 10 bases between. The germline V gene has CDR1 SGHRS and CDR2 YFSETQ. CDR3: CASSPSDANTGELFF. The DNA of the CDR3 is TGCGCCAGCAGCCCATCGGACGCGAACACCGGGGAGCTGTTTTTT.

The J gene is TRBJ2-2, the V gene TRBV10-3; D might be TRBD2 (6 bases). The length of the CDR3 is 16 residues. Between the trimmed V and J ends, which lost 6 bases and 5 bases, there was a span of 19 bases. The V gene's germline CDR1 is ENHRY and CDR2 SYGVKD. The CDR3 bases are TGTGCCATCAGCGTTTGGACGGGAGTTCCGACCGGGGAGCTGTTTTTT. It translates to CAISVWTGVPTGELFF.

The CDR3 DNA follows: TGTGCCAGCAGCTTGTCTCCTAGCGAACTCCAAGAGACCCAGTACTTC. Its translation is CASSLSPSELQETQYF. This chain links TRBV5-6 with TRBJ2-5, with TRBD2 as a possible D gene (6 bases). Looked up from germline, CDR1 is SGHDT and CDR2 is YYEEEE. The CDR3 loop spans 16 amino acids. The V end lost 1 base, the J end lost 1 base, and 14 bases lay between the germline ends. Full variable domain (outside the CDR3, taken from reference TRBV5-6 and TRBJ2-5): DAGVTQSPTHLIKTRGQQVTLRCSPKSGHDTVSWYQQALGQGPQFIFQYYEEEERQRGNFPDRFSGHQFPNYSSELNVNALLLGDSALYLCASSLSPSELQETQYFGPGTRLLVL.

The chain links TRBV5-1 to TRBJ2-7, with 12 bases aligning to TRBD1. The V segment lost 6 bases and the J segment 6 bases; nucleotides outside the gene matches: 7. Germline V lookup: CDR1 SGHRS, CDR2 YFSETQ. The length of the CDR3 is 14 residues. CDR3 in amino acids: CASTPGQGAAEQYF. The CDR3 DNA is TGCGCCAGCACCCCGGGACAGGGGGCGGCCGAGCAGTACTTC.

The CDR3 here is CATSSDRVDNEQFF. The CDR3 DNA reads as TGTGCCACCAGCAGCGACAGGGTGGACAATGAGCAGTTCTTC. J is TRBJ2-1 and V is TRBV15; TRBD1 agrees at 7 bases. Germline-derived CDR1 and CDR2 are LNHNV and YYDKDF (reference sequence). CDR3 length: 14 amino acids. The V gene end was trimmed by 3 bases and the J gene end by 5 bases; junction bases not matched to a gene: 4.

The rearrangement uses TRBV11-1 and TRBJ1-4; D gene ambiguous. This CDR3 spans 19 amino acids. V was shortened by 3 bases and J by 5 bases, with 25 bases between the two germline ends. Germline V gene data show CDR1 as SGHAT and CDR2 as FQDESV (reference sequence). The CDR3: CASSLGPRLKKRRNEKLFF. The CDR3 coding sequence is TGTGCCAGCAGCTTGGGTCCGCGTCTGAAAAAGCGCCGGAATGAAAAACTGTTTTTT.

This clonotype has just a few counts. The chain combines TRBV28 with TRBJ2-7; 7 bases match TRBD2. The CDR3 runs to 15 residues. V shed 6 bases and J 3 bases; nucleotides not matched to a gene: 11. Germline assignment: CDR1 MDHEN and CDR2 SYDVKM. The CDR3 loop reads CASRGGLAVLYEQYF. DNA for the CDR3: TGTGCCAGCAGGGGTGGGCTAGCGGTACTCTACGAGCAGTACTTC.

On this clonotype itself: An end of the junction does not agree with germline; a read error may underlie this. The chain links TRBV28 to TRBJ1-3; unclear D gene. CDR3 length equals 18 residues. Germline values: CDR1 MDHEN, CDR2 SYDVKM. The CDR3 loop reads CANSLVAGLISAGNTIYF. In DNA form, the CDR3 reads TGTGCCAACAGTTTAGTAGCCGGGTTGATCTCCGCTGGAAACACCATATATTTT.

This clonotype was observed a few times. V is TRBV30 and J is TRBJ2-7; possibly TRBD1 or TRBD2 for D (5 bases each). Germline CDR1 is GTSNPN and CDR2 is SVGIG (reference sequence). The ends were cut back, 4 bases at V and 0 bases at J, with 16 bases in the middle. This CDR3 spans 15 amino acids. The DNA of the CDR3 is TGTGCCTGGACGGCCGGGACCACAAACTCCTACGAGCAGTACTTC. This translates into CAWTAGTTNSYEQYF. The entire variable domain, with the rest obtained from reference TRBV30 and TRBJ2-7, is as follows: SQTIHQWPATLVQPVGSPLSLECTVEGTSNPNLYWYRQAAGRGLQLLFYSVGIGQISSEVPQNLSASRPQDRQFILSSKKLLLSDSGFYLCAWTAGTTNSYEQYFGPGTRLTVT.

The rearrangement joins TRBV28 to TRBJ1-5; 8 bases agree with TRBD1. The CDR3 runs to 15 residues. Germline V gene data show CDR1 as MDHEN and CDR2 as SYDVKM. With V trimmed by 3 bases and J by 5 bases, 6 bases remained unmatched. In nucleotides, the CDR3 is TGTGCCAGCAGTTTGATCCCAGGGGGCGATCAGCCCCAGCATTTT. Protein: CASSLIPGGDQPQHF.

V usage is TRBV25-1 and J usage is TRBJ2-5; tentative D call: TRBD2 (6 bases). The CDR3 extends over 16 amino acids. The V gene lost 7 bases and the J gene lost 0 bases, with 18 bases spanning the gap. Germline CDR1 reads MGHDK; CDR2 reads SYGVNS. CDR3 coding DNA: TGTGCCAGCACCCCCCCGGCTAGCGAGTACCAAGAGACCCAGTACTTC. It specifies CASTPPASEYQETQYF.

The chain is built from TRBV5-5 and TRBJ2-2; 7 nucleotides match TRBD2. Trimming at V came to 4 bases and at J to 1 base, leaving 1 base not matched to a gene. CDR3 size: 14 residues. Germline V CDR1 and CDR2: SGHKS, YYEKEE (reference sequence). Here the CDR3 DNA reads TGTGCCAGCAGCCCTAGCGGGAACACCGGGGAGCTGTTTTTT. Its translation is CASSPSGNTGELFF.

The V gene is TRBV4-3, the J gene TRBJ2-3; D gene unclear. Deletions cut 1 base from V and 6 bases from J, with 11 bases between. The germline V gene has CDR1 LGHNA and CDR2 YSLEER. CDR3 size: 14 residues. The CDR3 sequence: CASSQVLSPDTQYF. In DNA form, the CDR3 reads TGCGCCAGCAGCCAAGTACTCAGCCCGGATACGCAGTATTTT.

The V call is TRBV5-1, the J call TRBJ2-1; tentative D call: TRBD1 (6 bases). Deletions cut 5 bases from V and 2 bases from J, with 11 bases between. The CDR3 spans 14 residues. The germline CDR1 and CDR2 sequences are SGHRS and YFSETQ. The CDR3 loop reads CASSSAGAYNEQFF. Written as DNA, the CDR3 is TGCGCCAGCAGTTCAGCAGGGGCCTACAATGAGCAGTTCTTC.

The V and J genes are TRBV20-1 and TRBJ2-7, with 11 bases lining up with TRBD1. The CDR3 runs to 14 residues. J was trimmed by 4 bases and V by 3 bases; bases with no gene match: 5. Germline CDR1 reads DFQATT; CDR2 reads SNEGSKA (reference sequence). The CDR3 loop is CSARKWDRGYEQYF. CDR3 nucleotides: TGCAGTGCTAGGAAATGGGACAGGGGGTACGAGCAGTACTTC.

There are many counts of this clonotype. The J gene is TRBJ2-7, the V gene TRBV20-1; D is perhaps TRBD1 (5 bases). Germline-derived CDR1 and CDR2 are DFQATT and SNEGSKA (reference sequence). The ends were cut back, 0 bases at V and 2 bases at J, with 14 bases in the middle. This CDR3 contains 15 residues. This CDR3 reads CSARDTRTLTYEQYF. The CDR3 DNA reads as TGCAGTGCTAGAGATACCCGGACACTTACCTACGAGCAGTACTTC.

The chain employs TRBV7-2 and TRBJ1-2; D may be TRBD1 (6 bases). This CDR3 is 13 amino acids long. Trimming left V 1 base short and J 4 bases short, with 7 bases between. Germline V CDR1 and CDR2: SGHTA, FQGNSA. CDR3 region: CASSLGGGYGYTF. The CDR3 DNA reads TGTGCCAGCAGCTTAGGAGGGGGCTATGGCTACACCTTC.

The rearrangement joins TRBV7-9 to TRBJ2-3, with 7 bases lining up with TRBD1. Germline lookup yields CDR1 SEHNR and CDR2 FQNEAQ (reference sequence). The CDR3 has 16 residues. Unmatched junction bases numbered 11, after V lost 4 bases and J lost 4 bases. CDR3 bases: TGTGCCAGCAGCTCACCCCGGGACAGCAACCCAGATACGCAGTATTTT. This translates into CASSSPRDSNPDTQYF.

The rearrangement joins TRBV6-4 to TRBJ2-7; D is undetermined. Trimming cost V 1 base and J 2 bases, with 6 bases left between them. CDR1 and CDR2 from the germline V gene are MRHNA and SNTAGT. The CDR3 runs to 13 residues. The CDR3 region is CASSDWQTYEQYF. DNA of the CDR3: TGTGCCAGCAGTGACTGGCAGACCTACGAGCAGTACTTC.

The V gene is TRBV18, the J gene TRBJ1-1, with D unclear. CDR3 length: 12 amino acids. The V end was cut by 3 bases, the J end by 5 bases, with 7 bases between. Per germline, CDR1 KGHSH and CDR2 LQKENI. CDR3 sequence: CASSPIFTEAFF. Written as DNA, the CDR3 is TGTGCCAGCTCACCCATTTTTACTGAAGCTTTCTTT.

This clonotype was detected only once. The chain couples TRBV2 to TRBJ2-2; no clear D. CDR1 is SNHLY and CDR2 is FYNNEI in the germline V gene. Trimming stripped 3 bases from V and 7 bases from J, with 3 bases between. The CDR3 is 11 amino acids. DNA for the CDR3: TGTGCCAGCAGTGAGAACGGGGAGCTGTTTTTT. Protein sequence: CASSENGELFF.

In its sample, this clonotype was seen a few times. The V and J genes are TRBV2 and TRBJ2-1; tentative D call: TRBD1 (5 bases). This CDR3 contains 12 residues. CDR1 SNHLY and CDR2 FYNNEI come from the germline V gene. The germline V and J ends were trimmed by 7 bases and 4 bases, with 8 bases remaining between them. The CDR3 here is CASTDSYNEQFF. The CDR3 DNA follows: TGTGCCAGCACTGACAGTTACAATGAGCAGTTCTTC.